This T cell receptor (beta chain) was sequenced for a study of vaccination effects on CD4 cells after COVID-19 (dated by TCRdb to the early 2020s). Background for the entire study: Two doses of either the BNT162b2 or the mRNA-1273 mRNA SARS-CoV-2 vaccine were administered to participants. Pre-vaccine samples from a couple of convalescent patients were drawn 16 days and one week before the first dose, 142 and 148 days after COVID-19 diagnosis. The study compared SARS-CoV-2 spike-specific CD4+ TCR repertoires before and after mRNA vaccination in COVID-19 convalescent patients and infection-naive vaccine recipients. A total of 9 to 11 COVID-19 convalescent patients and several SARS-CoV-2-naive healthy vaccine recipients were included in the full study. Cultures from other donors in the study were sequenced using the Oncomine TCR Beta short-read assay on an Illumina iSeq 100. Study-wide conclusions, independent of this receptor: The study was limited by a small number of convalescent patients and lacked early post-infection timepoints. Clones induced by infection and clones induced by vaccination both contracted markedly at late timepoints after vaccination, which fits with T cell responses waning over time. In convalescent patients, the post-vaccine spike-reactive repertoire consisted mainly of new vaccine-induced clones, largely distinct from infection-induced clones.

The germline V gene gives CDR1 as LGHNA and CDR2 as YSLEER. Trimming takes 1 base off V and 3 bases off J; junction bases not matched to a gene: 8. From cysteine to phenylalanine, the CDR3 is 17 amino acids long. Only the CDR3 region is kept as DNA, spanning 51 bases read in frame from base 1. In the ViraFEST assay, PBMC were stimulated with viral peptide pools, and antigen-specific CD4+ T cell clonotypes were then identified by expansion using TCR sequencing. After more than nine days of culture, CD4+ T cells were isolated with the EasySep CD4+ T cell isolation kit. Convalescent patients had PCR-confirmed SARS-CoV-2 infection between March and December 2020, before Alpha, Beta and Delta variants emerged in the United States. Each well held two million PBMC cultured in IMDM containing roughly 5% human AB serum, 8.5 to 10 IU/ml IL-2 and gentamicin, along with around 9.4 ug/ml peptides. Half of the culture medium was replaced with fresh IL-2-containing medium on days 3 and 7. Each peptide stimulation condition was cultured in triplicate wells unless otherwise noted. PBMC were separated from whole blood using Ficoll-Paque Plus gradient centrifugation and were then either cryopreserved at -140C or used fresh. The QIAamp micro DNA kit was used to extract genomic DNA from the cultured CD4+ T cells.

The library was prepared using the immunoSEQ multiplex PCR assay. TCR beta CDR3 sequencing was performed on DNA from the cultured, isolated CD4+ T cells. For the original study's pipeline: The analysis removed non-productive TCR sequences, trimmed reads to the CDR3 region, and retained only CDR3s that were 7 or more amino acids long. Antigen-specific clonotypes were identified with the MANAFEST web app by comparing expansion in peptide wells against reference cultures. Positive clones required FDR<0.05 expansion versus reference and all other wells, odds ratio above 5, and frequency above 0.1% in two replicate wells. A clonotype was called cross-reactive if it was significantly expanded both in SARS-CoV-2 spike wells and in at least one common cold coronavirus spike condition. Levenshtein distance calculated with the stringdist R package was used to assess CDR3 similarity, and unrooted trees were constructed with ape in R 3.6.1. As stored in TCRdb, this immuneACCESS dataset retains in-frame rearrangements with V and J assigned. A fraction of the clones does not appear; measured against another copy, unresolved V genes explain less than half of the discrepancy, and the remainder lacks a known reason. The DNA was the basis for D and trimming; V, J and clone size are from that table. In all, the sample holds 25,000 to 35,000 clones, and 65% to 75% of those were seen once. The ten largest account for approximately 30% of the sample.

Concerning this clone: Its recognized antigen is unknown. The sample holds no much larger clone one base away, and base qualities are not on file.

This receptor was identified in a human donor who had a prior SARS-CoV-2 infection. The rearrangement joined TRBV4-3 to TRBJ2-2; the junction holds 7 bases that match TRBD2. Sample: CD4+ T cells from PBMCs cultured with a peptide pool, taken before COVID-19 vaccination. Here the CDR3 is given as CASSQGLAGVYTGELFF. The sequenced DNA is TGCGCCAGCAGCCAAGGTCTCGCGGGAGTTTACACCGGGGAGCTGTTTTTT.